The clone carrying this TCR beta chain was counted at least ten times. Its antigen remains unidentified. Trimming cost V 6 bases and J 0 bases; bases outside gene matches: 5. The germline gives CDR1 MDHEN, CDR2 SYDVKM. CDR3 length: 15 residues. This record belongs to a study of regulatory T cells in long-lasting Graves disease. Study-level points and caveats: The number of shared public clonotypes was higher in persistent patients (about 3,000) than new patients (around 960). Persistent disease showed a preference for TRBV28, TRBJ1-2 and TRBJ2-5.

Documented time point: persistent/refractory GD, antithyroid drugs over 5 years with positive TRAb. The TCR library used RNA extracted from PBMCs. Diagnosing Graves' disease relied on the American Thyroid Association guidelines. The authors built TCR beta libraries using iRepertoire HTBI primers and Arm-PCR of CDR3 regions. One entry per CDR3 protein, called by TCRdb with MiXCR from the multiplex PCR reads. The table lists about 300,000 distinct CDR3 sequences, approximately 20% of them singletons. The chain has TRBV28 and TRBJ1-3, with 7 bases matching TRBD1. The receptor comes from a female donor with Graves disease. This material consisted of peripheral blood mononuclear cells (PBMCs), taken when the disease was refractory, from a patient treated with antithyroid drugs. The CDR3 nucleotides are TGTGCCAGCAGAAGGGACAGCGGCTCTGGAAACACCATATATTTT. Amino acids: CASRRDSGSGNTIYF.